This T cell receptor (beta chain) originates from a study of shared clonotypes between healthy human individuals. Germline V gives CDR1 MNHEY, CDR2 SMNVEV (reference sequence). V gave up 6 bases and J gave up 6 bases; unmatched junction bases: 4. The CDR3 spans 14 residues. Clones were sequenced by immunoSEQ multiplex PCR, and TCRdb holds only the in-frame ones, with some missing. In the table there are over 850,000 clones, approximately 80% of which are singletons. This sequence originates from a man aged 18 to 35 in good health. Some clones in this sample may be carry-over from other donors' samples. This rearrangement joins TRBV27 to TRBJ2-1; 11 bases are a match to TRBD2. Sequences were obtained from memory CD4+ T cells from PBMCs. Subset defined: CD45RA-negative fraction. This CDR3 reads CASRKLAGANEQFF. CDR3 in DNA: TGTGCCAGCAGGAAACTAGCGGGAGCCAATGAGCAGTTCTTC.